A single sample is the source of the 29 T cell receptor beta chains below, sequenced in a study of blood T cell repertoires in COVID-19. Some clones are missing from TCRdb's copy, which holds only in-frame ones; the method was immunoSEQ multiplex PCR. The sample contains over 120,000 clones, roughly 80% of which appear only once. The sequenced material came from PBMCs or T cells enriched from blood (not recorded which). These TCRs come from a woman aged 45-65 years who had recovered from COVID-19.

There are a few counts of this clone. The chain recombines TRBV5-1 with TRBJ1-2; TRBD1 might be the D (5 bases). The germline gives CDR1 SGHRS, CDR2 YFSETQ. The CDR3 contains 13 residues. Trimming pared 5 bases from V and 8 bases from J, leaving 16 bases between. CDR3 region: CASRAGTEGGYTF. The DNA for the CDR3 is TGCGCCAGCAGGGCCGGGACGGAGGGGGGCTACACCTTC.

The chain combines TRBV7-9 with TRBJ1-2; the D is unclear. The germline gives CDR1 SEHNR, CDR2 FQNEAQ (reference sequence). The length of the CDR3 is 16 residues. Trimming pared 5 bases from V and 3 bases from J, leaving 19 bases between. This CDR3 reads CASSPYPGRRDYGYTF. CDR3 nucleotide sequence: TGTGCCAGCAGCCCCTACCCGGGAAGGAGAGACTATGGCTACACCTTC.

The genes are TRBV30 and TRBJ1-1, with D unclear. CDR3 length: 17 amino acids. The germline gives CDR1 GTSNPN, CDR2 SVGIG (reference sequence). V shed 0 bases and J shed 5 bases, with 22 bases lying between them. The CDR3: CAWSVPPTPLRRTEAFF. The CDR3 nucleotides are TGTGCCTGGAGTGTACCCCCAACTCCGCTACGGAGGACTGAAGCTTTCTTT. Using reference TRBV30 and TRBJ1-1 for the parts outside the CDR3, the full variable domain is SQTIHQWPATLVQPVGSPLSLECTVEGTSNPNLYWYRQAAGRGLQLLFYSVGIGQISSEVPQNLSASRPQDRQFILSSKKLLLSDSGFYLCAWSVPPTPLRRTEAFFGQGTRLTVV.

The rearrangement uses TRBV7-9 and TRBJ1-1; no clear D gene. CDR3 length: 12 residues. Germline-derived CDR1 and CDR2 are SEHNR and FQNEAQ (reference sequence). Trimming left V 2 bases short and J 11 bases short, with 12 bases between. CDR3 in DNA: TGTGCCAGCAGCTTAAACATAAACGGGGCTTTCTTT. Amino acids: CASSLNINGAFF.

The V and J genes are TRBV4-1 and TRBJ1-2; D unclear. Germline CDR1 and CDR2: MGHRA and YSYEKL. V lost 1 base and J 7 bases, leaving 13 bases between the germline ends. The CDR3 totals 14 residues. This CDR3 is CASSQVGDSLGYTF. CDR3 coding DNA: TGCGCCAGCAGCCAAGTGGGAGACTCTCTTGGCTACACCTTC.

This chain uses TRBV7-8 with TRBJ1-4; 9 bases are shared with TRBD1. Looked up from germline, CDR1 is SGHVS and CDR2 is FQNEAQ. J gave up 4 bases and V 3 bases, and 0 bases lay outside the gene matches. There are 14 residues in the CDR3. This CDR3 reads CASSLTGGNEKLFF. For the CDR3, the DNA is TGTGCCAGCAGCTTGACAGGGGGTAATGAAAAACTGTTTTTT.

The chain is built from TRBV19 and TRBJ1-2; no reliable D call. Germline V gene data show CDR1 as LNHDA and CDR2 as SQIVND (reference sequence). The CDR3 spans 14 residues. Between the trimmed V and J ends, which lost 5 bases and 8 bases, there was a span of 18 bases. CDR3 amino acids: CASSVAGPPGGYTF. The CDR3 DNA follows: TGTGCCAGTAGTGTAGCGGGCCCCCCGGGAGGCTACACCTTC.

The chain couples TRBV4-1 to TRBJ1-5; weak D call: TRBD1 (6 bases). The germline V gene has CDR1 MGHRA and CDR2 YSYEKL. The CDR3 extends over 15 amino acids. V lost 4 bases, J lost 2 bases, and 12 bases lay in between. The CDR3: CASSRQQGGNQPQHF. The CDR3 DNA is TGCGCCAGCAGCCGACAACAGGGAGGCAATCAGCCCCAGCATTTT.

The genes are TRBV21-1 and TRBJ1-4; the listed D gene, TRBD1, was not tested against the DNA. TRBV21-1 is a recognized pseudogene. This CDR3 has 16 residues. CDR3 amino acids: CASSIETGPTNEKLFF. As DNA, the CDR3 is TGTGCCAGCAGCATCGAGACAGGTCCAACTAATGAAAAACTGTTTTTT.

CDR3 in DNA: TGTGCCAGCAGTGACCAGGGCGGCACTGAAGCTTTCTTT. Protein sequence: CASSDQGGTEAFF. V usage is TRBV6-4 and J usage is TRBJ1-1, with D possibly matching TRBD1 (5 bases). The CDR3 sequence is 13 residues long. The V end lost 2 bases, the J end lost 4 bases, and 8 bases lay between the germline ends. Germline loops: CDR1 MRHNA, CDR2 SNTAGT.

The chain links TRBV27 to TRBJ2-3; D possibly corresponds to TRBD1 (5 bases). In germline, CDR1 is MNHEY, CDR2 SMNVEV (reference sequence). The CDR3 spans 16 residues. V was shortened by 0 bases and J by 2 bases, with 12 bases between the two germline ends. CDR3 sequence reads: CASSLSGAVHTDTQYF. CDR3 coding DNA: TGTGCCAGCAGTTTATCAGGGGCGGTTCACACAGATACGCAGTATTTT.

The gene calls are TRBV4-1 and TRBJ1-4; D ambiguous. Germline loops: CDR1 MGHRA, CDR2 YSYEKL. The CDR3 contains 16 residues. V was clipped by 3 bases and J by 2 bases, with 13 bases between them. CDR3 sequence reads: CASSQPYRGTNEKLFF. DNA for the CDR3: TGCGCCAGCAGCCAGCCCTACCGAGGGACTAATGAAAAACTGTTTTTT.

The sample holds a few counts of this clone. This chain's CDR3 is CASSDRDRGRELFF. For the CDR3, the DNA is TGTGCCAGCAGTGACCGGGACAGGGGGAGAGAACTGTTTTTT. The J gene is TRBJ1-4, the V gene TRBV2; 11 nucleotides match TRBD1. J was trimmed by 12 bases and V by 3 bases; bases with no gene match: 6. The CDR3 length is 14 residues. Germline V gene data show CDR1 as SNHLY and CDR2 as FYNNEI.

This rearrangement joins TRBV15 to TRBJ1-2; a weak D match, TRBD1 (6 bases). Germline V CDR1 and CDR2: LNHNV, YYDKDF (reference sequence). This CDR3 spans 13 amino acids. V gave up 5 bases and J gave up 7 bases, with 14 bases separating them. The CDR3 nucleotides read TGTGCCACCAGCTCAAACAGGGAAGGTGGCTACACCTTC. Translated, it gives CATSSNREGGYTF. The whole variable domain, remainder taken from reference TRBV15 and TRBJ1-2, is DAMVIQNPRYQVTQFGKPVTLSCSQTLNHNVMYWYQQKSSQAPKLLFHYYDKDFNNEADTPDNFQSRRPNTSFCFLDIRSPGLGDTAMYLCATSSNREGGYTFGSGTRLTVV.

CDR3 region: CASSQEEKLAGPTGELFF. The DNA of the CDR3 is TGCGCCAGCAGCCAAGAGGAGAAACTAGCGGGGCCCACCGGGGAGCTGTTTTTT. This chain joins TRBV4-1 and TRBJ2-2; 10 bases are a match to TRBD2. The germline V gene has CDR1 MGHRA and CDR2 YSYEKL. V was clipped by 0 bases and J by 4 bases; unmatched bases: 8. The CDR3 runs to 18 residues.

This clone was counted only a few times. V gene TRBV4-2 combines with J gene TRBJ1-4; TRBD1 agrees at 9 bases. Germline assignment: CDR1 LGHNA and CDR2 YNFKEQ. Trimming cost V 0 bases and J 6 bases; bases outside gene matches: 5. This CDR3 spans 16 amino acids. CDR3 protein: CASSQEGTGGHEKLFF. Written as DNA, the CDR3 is TGTGCCAGCAGCCAAGAGGGTACAGGGGGCCATGAAAAACTGTTTTTT.

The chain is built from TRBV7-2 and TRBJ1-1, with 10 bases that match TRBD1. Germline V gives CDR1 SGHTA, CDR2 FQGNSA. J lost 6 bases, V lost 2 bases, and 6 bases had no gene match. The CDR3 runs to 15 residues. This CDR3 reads CASSLLGQGIAEAFF. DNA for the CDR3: TGTGCCAGCAGCTTATTGGGACAGGGGATCGCTGAAGCTTTCTTT.

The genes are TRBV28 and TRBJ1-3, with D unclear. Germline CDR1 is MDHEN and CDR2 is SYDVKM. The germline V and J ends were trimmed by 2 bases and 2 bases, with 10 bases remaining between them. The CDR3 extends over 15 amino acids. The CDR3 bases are TGTGCCAGCAGTTTAAACGAGGCAGCTGGAAACACCATATATTTT. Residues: CASSLNEAAGNTIYF.

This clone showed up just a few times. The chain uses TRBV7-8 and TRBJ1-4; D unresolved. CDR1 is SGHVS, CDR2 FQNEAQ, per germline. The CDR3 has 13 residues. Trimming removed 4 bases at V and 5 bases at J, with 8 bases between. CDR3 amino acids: CASSSGGNEKLFF. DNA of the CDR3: TGTGCCAGCAGCTCCGGAGGGAATGAAAAACTGTTTTTT. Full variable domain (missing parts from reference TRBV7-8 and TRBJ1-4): GAGVSQSPRYKVAKRGQDVALRCDPISGHVSLFWYQQALGQGPEFLTYFQNEAQLDKSGLPSDRFFAERPEGSVSTLKIQRTQQEDSAVYLCASSSGGNEKLFFGSGTQLSVL.

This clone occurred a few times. CDR3 coding DNA: TGTGCCACCAGTGATTTGCAGGACAGGGGCACCGGGGAGCTGTTTTTT. Translation: CATSDLQDRGTGELFF. This chain connects TRBV24-1 to TRBJ2-2, with 9 bases fitting TRBD1. The junction had 2 bases not matched to a gene; V was cut back by 0 bases and J by 4 bases. CDR3 length: 16 amino acids. CDR1 is KGHDR, CDR2 SFDVKD, per germline.

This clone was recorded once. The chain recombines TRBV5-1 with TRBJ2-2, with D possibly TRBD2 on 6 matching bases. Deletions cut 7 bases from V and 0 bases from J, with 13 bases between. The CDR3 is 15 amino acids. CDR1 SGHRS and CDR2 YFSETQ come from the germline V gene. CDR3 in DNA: TGCGCCAGCGGGCCCGGGAGAGCGAACACCGGGGAGCTGTTTTTT. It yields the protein CASGPGRANTGELFF.

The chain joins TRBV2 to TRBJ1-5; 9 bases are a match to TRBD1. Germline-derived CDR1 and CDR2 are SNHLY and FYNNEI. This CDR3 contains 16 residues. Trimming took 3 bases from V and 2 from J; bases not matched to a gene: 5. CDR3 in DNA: TGTGCCAGCAGTGATCGGGACAGGGTAGGCAATCAGCCCCAGCATTTT. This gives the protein CASSDRDRVGNQPQHF.

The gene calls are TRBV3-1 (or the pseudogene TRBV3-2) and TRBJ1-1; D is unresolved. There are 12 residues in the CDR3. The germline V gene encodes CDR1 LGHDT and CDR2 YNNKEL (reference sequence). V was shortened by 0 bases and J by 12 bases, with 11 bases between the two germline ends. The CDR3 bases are TGTGCCAGCAGCCAAGATATACAGATCTCTTTCTTT. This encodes CASSQDIQISFF.

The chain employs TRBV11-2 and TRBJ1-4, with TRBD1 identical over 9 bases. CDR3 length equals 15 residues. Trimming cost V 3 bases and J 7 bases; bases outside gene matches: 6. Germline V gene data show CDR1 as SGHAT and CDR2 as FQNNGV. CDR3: CASSLEDRGSEKLFF. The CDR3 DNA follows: TGTGCCAGCAGCTTGGAGGACAGGGGCAGTGAAAAACTGTTTTTT.

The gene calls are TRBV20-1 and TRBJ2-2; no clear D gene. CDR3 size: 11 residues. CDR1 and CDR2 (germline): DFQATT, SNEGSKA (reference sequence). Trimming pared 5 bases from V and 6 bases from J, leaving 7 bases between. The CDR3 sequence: CSARAAGELFF. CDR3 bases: TGCAGTGCTCGAGCCGCCGGGGAGCTGTTTTTT.

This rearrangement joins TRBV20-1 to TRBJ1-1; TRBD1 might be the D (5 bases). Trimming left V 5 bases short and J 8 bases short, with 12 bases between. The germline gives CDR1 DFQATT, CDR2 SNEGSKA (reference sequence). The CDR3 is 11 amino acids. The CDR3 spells CSAAGRTEAFF. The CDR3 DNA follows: TGCAGTGCTGCGGGGAGGACAGAAGCTTTCTTT.

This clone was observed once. As DNA, the CDR3 is TGTGCCAGCAGCTTCCGGGACAGTAACACCGGGGAGCTGTTTTTT. It yields the protein CASSFRDSNTGELFF. The gene calls are TRBV7-3 and TRBJ2-2; TRBD1 aligns across 7 bases. The CDR3 contains 15 residues. Trimming cost V 3 bases and J 2 bases; bases outside gene matches: 3. In germline, CDR1 is SGHTA, CDR2 FQGTGA. The whole variable domain, remainder taken from reference TRBV7-3 and TRBJ2-2, is GAGVSQTPSNKVTEKGKYVELRCDPISGHTALYWYRQSLGQGPEFLIYFQGTGAADDSGLPNDRFFAVRPEGSVSTLKIQRTERGDSAVYLCASSFRDSNTGELFFGEGSRLTVL.

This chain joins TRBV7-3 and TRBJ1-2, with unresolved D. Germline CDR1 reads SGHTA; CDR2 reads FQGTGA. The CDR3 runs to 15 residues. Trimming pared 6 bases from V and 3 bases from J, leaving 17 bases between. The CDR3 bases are TGTGCCAGCAGTCCCTCCGGCCGGGAGGACTATGGCTACACCTTC. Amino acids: CASSPSGREDYGYTF.

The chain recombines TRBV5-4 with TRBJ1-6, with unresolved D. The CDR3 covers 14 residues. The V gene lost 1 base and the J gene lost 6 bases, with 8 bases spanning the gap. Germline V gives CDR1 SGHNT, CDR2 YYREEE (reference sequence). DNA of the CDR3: TGTGCCAGCAGCTTGACAGTATCTAATTCACCCCTCCACTTT. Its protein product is CASSLTVSNSPLHF. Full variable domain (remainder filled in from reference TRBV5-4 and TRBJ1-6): ETGVTQSPTHLIKTRGQQVTLRCSSQSGHNTVSWYQQALGQGPQFIFQYYREEENGRGNFPPRFSGLQFPNYSSELNVNALELDDSALYLCASSLTVSNSPLHFGNGTRLTVT.